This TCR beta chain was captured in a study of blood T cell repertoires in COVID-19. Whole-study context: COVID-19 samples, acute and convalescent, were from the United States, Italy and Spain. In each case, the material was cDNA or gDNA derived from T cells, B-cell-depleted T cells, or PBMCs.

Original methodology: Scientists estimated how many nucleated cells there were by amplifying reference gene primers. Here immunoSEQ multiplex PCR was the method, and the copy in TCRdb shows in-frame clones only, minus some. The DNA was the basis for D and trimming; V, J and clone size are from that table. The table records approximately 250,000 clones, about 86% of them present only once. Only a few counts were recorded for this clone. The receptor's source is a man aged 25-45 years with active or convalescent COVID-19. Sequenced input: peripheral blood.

CDR3 sequence: CASRIREGNQPQHF. The CDR3 nucleotides read TGTGCCAGCAGGATCAGGGAGGGCAATCAGCCCCAGCATTTT. This sequence joins TRBV2 and TRBJ1-5; weak D call: TRBD1 (5 bases). Deletions cut 6 bases from V and 2 bases from J, with 11 bases between. The CDR3 sequence is 14 residues long. Germline loops: CDR1 SNHLY, CDR2 FYNNEI.